A selection of T cell receptor beta chains follows, all from one sample in a study of T cells in Graves' hyperthyroidism and ophthalmopathy. In TCRdb, the multiplex PCR reads were re-called with MiXCR into one record per CDR3 protein. Among about 250,000 distinct CDR3 sequences listed, over 20% were seen once. What was sequenced was blood. Receptor source: a man aged 25 to 40 with Graves' ophthalmopathy. Each CDR3 is given with its conserved first and last residue. Fields, in order: V gene, J gene, D gene, clone size, CDR3 DNA, CDR3 protein. A D gene is named only where the DNA matches it firmly. Clone size is shown for a subset of rows, as once, few, many or a class of expanded clone.

TRBV27	TRBJ2-7	.	many	TGTGCCAGTCAGGGGTTCTCCTACGAGCAGTACTTC	CASQGFSYEQYF
TRBV28	TRBJ2-1	.	few	TGTGCCAGCAGTTTGCCCCCCCGGCTAGCGAGACGTAGCTCCTACAATGAGCAGTTCTTC	CASSLPPRLARRSSYNEQFF
TRBV12-3/TRBV12-4	TRBJ2-5	TRBD2	many	TGTGCCAGCACCTTTAGCGGGAGTAGGGAGACCCAGTACTTC	CASTFSGSRETQYF
TRBV13	TRBJ2-1	.	many	TGTGCCAGCAGCTCCCGGGACTCTCGTGGGGATGAGCAGTTCTTC	CASSSRDSRGDEQFF
TRBV11-2	TRBJ2-6	.	many	TGTGCCAGCACCTTAACAGGGTCCTCTGGGGCCAACGTCCTGACTTTC	CASTLTGSSGANVLTF
TRBV3-1	TRBJ2-1	.	few	TGTGCCAGCAGCCAAGAGTTCAATGAGCAGTTCTTC	CASSQEFNEQFF
TRBV27	TRBJ2-5	TRBD1	.	TGTGCCAGCAGTTTATTTCCGACAGGGGGCCTCGAGACCCAGTACTTC	CASSLFPTGGLETQYF
TRBV20-1	TRBJ2-2	.	.	TGCAGTGCTATAGTTAGCGGCAACACCGGGGAGCTGTTTTTT	CSAIVSGNTGELFF
TRBV19	TRBJ1-5	TRBD1	.	TGTGCCAGTAGTTTGACTTTCCGGGACAGGGCTCAGCCCCAGCATTTT	CASSLTFRDRAQPQHF
TRBV7-2	TRBJ1-5	.	many	TGTGCCAGCAGCTTAGTGGGAGTTGGCAATCAGCCCCAGCATTTT	CASSLVGVGNQPQHF
TRBV6-1	TRBJ1-5	.	few	TGTGCCAGCAATTCCGGGGTGAGCAATCAGCCCCAGCATTTT	CASNSGVSNQPQHF